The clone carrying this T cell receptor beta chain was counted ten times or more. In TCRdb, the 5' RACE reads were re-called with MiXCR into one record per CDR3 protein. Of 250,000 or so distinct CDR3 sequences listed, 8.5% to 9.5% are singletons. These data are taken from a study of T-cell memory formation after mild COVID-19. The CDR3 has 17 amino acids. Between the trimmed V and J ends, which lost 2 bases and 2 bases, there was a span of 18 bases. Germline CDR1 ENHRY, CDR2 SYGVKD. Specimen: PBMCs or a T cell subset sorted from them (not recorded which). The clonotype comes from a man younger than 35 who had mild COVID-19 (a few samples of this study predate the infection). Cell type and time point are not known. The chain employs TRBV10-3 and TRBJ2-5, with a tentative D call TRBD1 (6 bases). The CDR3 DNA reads TGTGCCATCAGTGAGCCGGCAGGCAGGACAGATCAAGAGACCCAGTACTTC. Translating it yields CAISEPAGRTDQETQYF.